This T cell receptor (beta chain) was obtained from a study of T cells in Graves' hyperthyroidism and ophthalmopathy. In the study overall: Peripheral blood samples were taken at initial diagnosis, prior to any treatment. General study results and limits: Expanded thyroid clonotypes (above 0.001) were mostly also found in blood.

Exclusion criteria comprised uncontrolled infection, other autoimmune disease, pregnancy or lactation. Cells are PBMCs isolated from roughly 9.3 ml of fresh blood. RNA transcripts were the template for amplifying TCR beta CDR3 regions. RT-PCR in the first round (using the HTBI primer set) targeted the TCR CDR3. In TCRdb, the multiplex PCR reads were re-called with MiXCR into one record per CDR3 protein. Of fewer than 250,000 distinct CDR3 sequences in the sample, about 24% were seen once. The V gene's germline CDR1 is LNHDA and CDR2 SQIVND (reference sequence). CDR3 size: 14 residues. J was trimmed by 8 bases and V by 7 bases; bases with no gene match: 11. The sample holds many counts of this clonotype. The antigen remains unidentified.

The clonotype comes from a woman between 40 and 50 years old with Graves' ophthalmopathy. V is TRBV19 and J is TRBJ1-1; 9 bases align to TRBD1. Material: blood. The CDR3 loop reads CASTEDPGTGEAFF. DNA of the CDR3: TGTGCCAGTACCGAGGACCCCGGGACAGGGGAAGCTTTCTTT. The variable domain in full, completed from reference TRBV19 and TRBJ1-1, reads DGGITQSPKYLFRKEGQNVTLSCEQNLNHDAMYWYRQDPGQGLRLIYYSQIVNDFQKGDIAEGYSVSREKKESFPLTVTSAQKNPTAFYLCASTEDPGTGEAFFGQGTRLTVV.